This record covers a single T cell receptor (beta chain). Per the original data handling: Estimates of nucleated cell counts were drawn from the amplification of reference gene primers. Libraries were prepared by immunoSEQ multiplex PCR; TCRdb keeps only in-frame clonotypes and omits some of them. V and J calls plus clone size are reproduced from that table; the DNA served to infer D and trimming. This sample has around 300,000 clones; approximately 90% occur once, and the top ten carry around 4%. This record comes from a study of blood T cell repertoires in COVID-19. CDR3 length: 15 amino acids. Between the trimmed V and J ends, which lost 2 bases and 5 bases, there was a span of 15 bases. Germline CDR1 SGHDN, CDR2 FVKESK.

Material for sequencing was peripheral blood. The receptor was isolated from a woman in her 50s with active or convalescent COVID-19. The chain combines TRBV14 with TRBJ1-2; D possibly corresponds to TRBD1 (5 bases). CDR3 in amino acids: CASSQTGAAGYGYTF. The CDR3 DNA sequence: TGTGCCAGCAGCCAAACCGGGGCCGCGGGATATGGCTACACCTTC.